This T cell receptor (beta chain) was sequenced for a study of CD8+ T cells in alopecia areata. Background on the study: Twice daily, treated patients received 5 to 10 mg of oral tofacitinib.

RNA extraction was followed by reverse transcription into cDNA, which acted as the sequencing template. The table came from immunoSEQ multiplex PCR; TCRdb's copy has only in-frame clones and leaves some out. Counted here are under 250,000 clones, about 60% occurring once; the ten biggest clones make up roughly 0.47%. The study, taken as a whole, reports: Compared with normal scalp, lesional scalp had higher clonality and more expanded CD8+ clones.

Individuals with alopecia areata gave both lesional scalp punch biopsies and peripheral blood for collection. A word on this clone: Its antigen is unidentified.

CDR1 and CDR2 from the germline V gene are SGDLS and YYNGEE. Germline trimming cut 3 bases from V and 5 bases from J; bases unmatched to any gene: 14. The CDR3 consists of 16 residues. The J gene is TRBJ2-7, the V gene TRBV9, with 7 positions matching TRBD2. Sequencing was performed on CD4+ T cells sorted from blood, taken at week 0. The source of this sequence is a human donor with alopecia areata. Written as DNA, the CDR3 is TGTGCCAGCAGCGCAAGTGGTGGGGGACTATCCAACGAGCAGTACTTC. Translation gives CASSASGGGLSNEQYF.